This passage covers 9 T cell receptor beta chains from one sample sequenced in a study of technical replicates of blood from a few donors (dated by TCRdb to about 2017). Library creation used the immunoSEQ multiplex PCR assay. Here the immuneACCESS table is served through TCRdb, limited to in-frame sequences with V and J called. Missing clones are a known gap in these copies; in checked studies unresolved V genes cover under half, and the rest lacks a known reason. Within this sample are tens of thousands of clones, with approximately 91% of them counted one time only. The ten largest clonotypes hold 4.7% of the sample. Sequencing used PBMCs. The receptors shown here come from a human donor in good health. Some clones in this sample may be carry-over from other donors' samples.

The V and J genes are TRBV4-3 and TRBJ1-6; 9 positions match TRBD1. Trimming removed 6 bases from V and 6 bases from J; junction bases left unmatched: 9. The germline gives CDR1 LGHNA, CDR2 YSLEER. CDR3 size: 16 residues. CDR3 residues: CASRELRDRVNSPLHF. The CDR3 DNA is TGCGCCAGCAGAGAGCTCCGGGACAGGGTTAATTCACCCCTCCACTTT.

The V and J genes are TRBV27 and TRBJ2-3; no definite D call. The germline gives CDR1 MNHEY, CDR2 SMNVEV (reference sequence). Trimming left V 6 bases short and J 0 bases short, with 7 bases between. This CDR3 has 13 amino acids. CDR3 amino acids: CASRPTSTDTQYF. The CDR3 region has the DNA TGTGCCAGCAGACCGACTAGCACAGATACGCAGTATTTT.

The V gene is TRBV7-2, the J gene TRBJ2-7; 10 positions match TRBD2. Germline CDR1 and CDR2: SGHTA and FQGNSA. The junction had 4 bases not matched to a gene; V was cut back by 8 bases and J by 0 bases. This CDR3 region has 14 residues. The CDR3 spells CASVAGGSSYEQYF. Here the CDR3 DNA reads TGTGCCAGCGTAGCGGGAGGCTCCTCCTACGAGCAGTACTTC.

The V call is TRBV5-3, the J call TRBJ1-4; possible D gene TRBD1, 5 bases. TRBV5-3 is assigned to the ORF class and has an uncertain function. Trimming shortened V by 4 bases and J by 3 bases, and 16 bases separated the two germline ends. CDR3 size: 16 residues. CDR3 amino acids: CARSQRGDDANEKLFF. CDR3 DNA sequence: TGTGCCAGAAGCCAACGGGGGGACGATGCTAATGAAAAACTGTTTTTT.

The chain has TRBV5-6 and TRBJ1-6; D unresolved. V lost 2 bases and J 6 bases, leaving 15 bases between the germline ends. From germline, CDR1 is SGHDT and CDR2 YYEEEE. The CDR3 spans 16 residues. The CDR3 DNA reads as TGTGCCAGCAGCTTTTTCGTTGGGCCCCGTAATTCACCCCTCCACTTT. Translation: CASSFFVGPRNSPLHF.

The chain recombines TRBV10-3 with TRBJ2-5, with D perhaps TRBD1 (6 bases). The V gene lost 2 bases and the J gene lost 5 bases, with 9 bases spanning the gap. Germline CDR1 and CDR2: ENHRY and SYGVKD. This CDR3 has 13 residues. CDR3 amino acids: CAISETGMETQYF. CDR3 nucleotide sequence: TGTGCCATCAGTGAGACAGGGATGGAGACCCAGTACTTC.

This chain's CDR3 is CSVALAGALYEQYF. In nucleotides, the CDR3 is TGCAGCGTTGCCCTAGCGGGGGCTTTATACGAGCAGTACTTC. The chain links TRBV29-1 to TRBJ2-7; 10 bases match TRBD2. Germline assignment: CDR1 SQVTM and CDR2 ANQGSEA. CDR3 length equals 14 residues. After removal of 4 bases from V and 4 bases from J, the junction contained 7 bases not matched to a gene.

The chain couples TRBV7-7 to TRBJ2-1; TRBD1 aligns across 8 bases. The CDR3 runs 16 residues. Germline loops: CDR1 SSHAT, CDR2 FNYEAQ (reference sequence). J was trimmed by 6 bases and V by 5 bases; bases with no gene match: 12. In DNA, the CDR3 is TGTGCCAGCAGCGTACCACAGGGGGAAATAATCAATGAGCAGTTCTTC. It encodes CASSVPQGEIINEQFF.

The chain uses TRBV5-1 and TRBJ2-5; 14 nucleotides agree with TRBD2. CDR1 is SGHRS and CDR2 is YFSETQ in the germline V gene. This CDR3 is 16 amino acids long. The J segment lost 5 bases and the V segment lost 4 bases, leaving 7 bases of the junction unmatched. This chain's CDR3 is CASSIGTSGGVETQYF. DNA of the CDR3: TGCGCCAGCAGCATCGGGACTAGCGGGGGAGTGGAGACCCAGTACTTC. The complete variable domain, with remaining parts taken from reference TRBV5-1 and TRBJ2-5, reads KAGVTQTPRYLIKTRGQQVTLSCSPISGHRSVSWYQQTPGQGLQFLFEYFSETQRNKGNFPGRFSGRQFSNSRSEMNVSTLELGDSALYLCASSIGTSGGVETQYFGPGTRLLVL.